The 29 T cell receptor beta chains below all came from one sample that was sequenced in a study of blood T cells in healthy people across ages. The second PCR ran roughly 7 to 11 cycles with a sample-barcoded 5' primer and J-beta primers. From the 5' RACE reads, TCRdb called clonotypes with MiXCR, one entry per CDR3 protein. The profile shows 1 million or so distinct CDR3 sequences, 20% to 25% of them singletons. These data were likewise used in another study, on T cells of mothers and their children.

What was sequenced was blood. These receptors originate from a girl between 2 and 10 years old in good health.

Comment on this clonotype: A read error may be the cause here, since a much bigger clone is one base away. The CDR3 carries no conserved terminal phenylalanine or tryptophan, so it likely arises from a read error. Because the CDR3's place on the DNA is in doubt, the DNA is left out and the CDR3 is given as listed by TCRdb. The chain couples TRBV7-2 to TRBJ2-3. The CDR3 length equals 12 residues, ends included. From germline, CDR1 is SGHTA and CDR2 FQGNSA. The CDR3 loop is CASSSLSEGKYL.

The chain employs TRBV4-3 and TRBJ1-4; D is undetermined. This CDR3 is built from 14 residues. V was shortened by 1 base and J by 8 bases, with 11 bases between the two germline ends. Germline-derived CDR1 and CDR2 are LGHNA and YSLEER. The CDR3: CASSQARGWEKLFF. DNA for the CDR3: TGCGCCAGCAGCCAAGCTCGGGGTTGGGAAAAACTGTTTTTT.

The V call is TRBV20-1, the J call TRBJ2-7, with 7 bases identical to TRBD1. The germline V gene encodes CDR1 DFQATT and CDR2 SNEGSKA (reference sequence). Losses at the gene ends were 1 base for V and 2 bases for J; bases not matched to a gene: 5. This CDR3 region has 14 residues. The CDR3 DNA is TGCAGTGCTAGAGGGGGACAGACGACCTACGAGCAGTACTTC. It codes for CSARGGQTTYEQYF.

This rearrangement joins TRBV29-1 to TRBJ2-5, with D unresolved. The germline V and J ends were trimmed by 7 bases and 2 bases, with 14 bases remaining between them. The CDR3 totals 13 residues. CDR1 is SQVTM and CDR2 is ANQGSEA in the germline V gene. The CDR3 loop is CSGAGHLQETQYF. In DNA form, the CDR3 reads TGCAGCGGGGCCGGCCATCTACAAGAGACCCAGTACTTC.

The chain links TRBV28 to TRBJ2-3; D gene uncertain. Trimming cost V 3 bases and J 0 bases, with 7 bases left between them. Germline CDR1 MDHEN, CDR2 SYDVKM. The CDR3 consists of 14 residues. Written as DNA, the CDR3 is TGTGCCAGCAGTTTCCAGGATAGCACAGATACGCAGTATTTT. It is translated as CASSFQDSTDTQYF.

V and J are TRBV9 and TRBJ2-1, with TRBD2 matching over 7 bases. The V gene end was trimmed by 4 bases and the J gene end by 4 bases; junction bases not matched to a gene: 5. This CDR3 contains 14 residues. Germline V gives CDR1 SGDLS, CDR2 YYNGEE. The CDR3 DNA follows: TGTGCCAGCAGCCCCAGCGGGAATTACAATGAGCAGTTCTTC. Protein sequence: CASSPSGNYNEQFF.

The chain links TRBV20-1 to TRBJ2-7, with D possibly called TRBD1 or TRBD2 (5 bases each). Between the trimmed V and J ends, which lost 1 base and 6 bases, there was a span of 7 bases. This CDR3 comprises 11 residues. In germline, CDR1 is DFQATT, CDR2 SNEGSKA (reference sequence). Written as DNA, the CDR3 is TGCAGTGCTAGAGCAGGGAGCGAGCAGTACTTC. This sequence encodes CSARAGSEQYF.

The chain links TRBV27 to TRBJ2-7, with D possibly TRBD2 on 5 matching bases. Germline CDR1 is MNHEY and CDR2 is SMNVEV (reference sequence). CDR3 length: 15 residues. The germline V and J ends were trimmed by 0 bases and 0 bases, with 9 bases remaining between them. The chain's CDR3 is CASSLSASPSYEQYF. In nucleotides, the CDR3 is TGTGCCAGCAGTTTATCGGCTAGCCCCTCCTACGAGCAGTACTTC.

The rearrangement links TRBV7-2 to TRBJ1-5, with D maybe TRBD1 (5 bases). Germline assignment: CDR1 SGHTA and CDR2 FQGNSA. This CDR3 has 15 amino acids. V shed 2 bases and J shed 4 bases, with 12 bases lying between them. The chain's CDR3 is CASSLSTVANQPQHF. The CDR3 nucleotides read TGTGCCAGCAGCTTATCGACAGTTGCTAATCAGCCCCAGCATTTT.

This clonotype was seen a handful of times. The chain joins TRBV6-5 to TRBJ2-4; TRBD1 agrees at 7 bases. CDR3 length: 17 residues. V lost 2 bases, J lost 1 base, and 8 bases stayed unmatched. The germline V gene has CDR1 MNHEY and CDR2 SVGAGI. CDR3 residues: CASSYGITGEAKNIQYF. CDR3 in DNA: TGTGCCAGCAGTTACGGAATTACAGGGGAGGCCAAAAACATTCAGTACTTC.

This clonotype showed up just a few times. This chain joins TRBV29-1 and TRBJ2-1, with TRBD1 identical over 9 bases. This CDR3 region has 13 residues. The trim removed 3 bases at V and 4 bases at J, leaving 1 base unmatched. Germline CDR1 reads SQVTM; CDR2 reads ANQGSEA. The CDR3 DNA is TGCAGCGTTGAGACAGGGGGATACAATGAGCAGTTCTTC. It translates to CSVETGGYNEQFF.

The CDR3 spells CASSLSGQQGPNEKLFF. In DNA form, the CDR3 reads TGTGCCAGCAGTTTATCCGGACAGCAAGGTCCTAATGAAAAACTGTTTTTT. This chain connects TRBV27 to TRBJ1-4; D might be TRBD1 (6 bases). CDR1 is MNHEY and CDR2 is SMNVEV in the germline V gene (reference sequence). This CDR3 comprises 17 residues. V was cut by 0 bases and J by 3 bases, with 14 bases left in between.

CDR3 region: CSARGSSGAPETQYF. In DNA form, the CDR3 reads TGCAGTGCTAGGGGGTCCAGCGGGGCCCCTGAGACCCAGTACTTC. The chain combines TRBV20-1 with TRBJ2-5, with 7 positions matching TRBD2. Per germline, CDR1 DFQATT and CDR2 SNEGSKA (reference sequence). This CDR3 region has 15 residues. The J segment lost 5 bases and the V segment lost 3 bases, leaving 12 bases of the junction unmatched.

This chain links TRBV29-1 with TRBJ2-7, with a weak D call TRBD2 (6 bases). Germline values: CDR1 SQVTM, CDR2 ANQGSEA. The CDR3 has 14 residues. Trimming pared 5 bases from V and 1 base from J, leaving 15 bases between. The CDR3 DNA follows: TGCAGCGTTAGCCCCCCGGGAGCGTCCTACGAGCAGTACTTC. Its translation is CSVSPPGASYEQYF.

This clonotype was found a few times. The rearrangement uses TRBV11-1 and TRBJ1-1; 7 nucleotides agree with TRBD1. V gave up 5 bases and J gave up 1 base; unmatched junction bases: 7. CDR1 and CDR2 from the germline V gene are SGHAT and FQDESV (reference sequence). This CDR3 region has 15 residues. As DNA, the CDR3 is TGTGCCAGCAGCGACCGACAGGGAAGGAACACTGAAGCTTTCTTT. Encoded protein: CASSDRQGRNTEAFF.

V usage is TRBV5-1 and J usage is TRBJ2-5, with 13 bases fitting TRBD2. CDR3 length: 16 amino acids. Germline CDR1 reads SGHRS; CDR2 reads YFSETQ. The trim removed 4 bases at V and 4 bases at J, leaving 7 bases unmatched. CDR3: CASSKRLAGGGETQYF. The CDR3 DNA is TGCGCCAGCAGCAAAAGACTAGCGGGAGGTGGAGAGACCCAGTACTTC.

This clonotype has just a few counts. This rearrangement joins TRBV5-1 to TRBJ1-6; TRBD1 agrees at 10 bases. Trimming removed 0 bases from V and 8 bases from J; junction bases left unmatched: 5. The germline gives CDR1 SGHRS, CDR2 YFSETQ. CDR3 length equals 16 residues. This chain's CDR3 is CASSLAWDRGDSPLHF. CDR3 bases: TGCGCCAGCAGCTTGGCCTGGGACAGGGGTGATTCACCCCTCCACTTT.

The table lists this clonotype with a few counts. The chain combines TRBV12-3 or TRBV12-4 with TRBJ2-3; no clear D gene. This CDR3 is built from 16 residues. The V and J ends lost 2 bases and 0 bases respectively, with 12 bases between them. CDR3 nucleotide sequence: TGTGCCAGCAGTTTAACGAAGAGAAGAAGCACAGATACGCAGTATTTT. Translation gives CASSLTKRRSTDTQYF.

J is TRBJ1-1 and V is TRBV7-9; the D is unclear. This CDR3 is built from 13 residues. CDR1 is SEHNR, CDR2 FQNEAQ, per germline (reference sequence). With 0 bases removed from V and 9 bases from J, the gap between germline ends came to 11 bases. The CDR3, as DNA: TGTGCCAGCAGCTTAGCGCAGGAACGGCAAGCTTTCTTT. It specifies CASSLAQERQAFF.

The chain couples TRBV7-9 to TRBJ1-1; D is ambiguous. The CDR3 has 12 residues. V was pared by 1 base and J by 6 bases, with 6 bases between. CDR1 and CDR2 from the germline V gene are SEHNR and FQNEAQ (reference sequence). The CDR3 reads CASSLGFAEAFF. The CDR3 DNA follows: TGTGCCAGCAGCTTAGGGTTTGCTGAAGCTTTCTTT.

This clonotype was recorded a few times. The V gene is TRBV5-1, the J gene TRBJ2-1; TRBD2 is a possible D gene (5 bases). Germline lookup yields CDR1 SGHRS and CDR2 YFSETQ. The CDR3 is 16 amino acids. V lost 2 bases to trimming and J lost 0 bases, with 12 bases between them. The CDR3 nucleotides are TGCGCCAGCAGCTTCATTAGCGCCAGCTCCTACAATGAGCAGTTCTTC. It specifies CASSFISASSYNEQFF.

The chain couples TRBV7-2 to TRBJ2-5; D is possibly TRBD2 (6 bases). This CDR3 comprises 15 residues. V lost 3 bases and J 1 base, leaving 12 bases between the germline ends. CDR1 is SGHTA, CDR2 FQGNSA, per germline. The CDR3 region is CASSFISGSQETQYF. The DNA of the CDR3 is TGTGCCAGCAGCTTTATATCCGGGAGCCAAGAGACCCAGTACTTC.

The chain employs TRBV6-6 and TRBJ2-1; 7 bases agree with TRBD2. With 3 bases clipped from V and 6 bases from J, the junction kept 2 bases outside the gene matches. Germline values: CDR1 MNHNY, CDR2 SVGAGI (reference sequence). CDR3 length: 13 residues. The CDR3 protein is CASSYGRGNEQFF. The CDR3 bases are TGTGCCAGCAGTTATGGGAGGGGCAATGAGCAGTTCTTC.

This clonotype was counted at least ten times. V gene TRBV20-1 combines with J gene TRBJ1-1; no firm D call. The ends were cut back, 5 bases at V and 1 base at J, with 2 bases in the middle. Germline CDR1 DFQATT, CDR2 SNEGSKA (reference sequence). The CDR3 contains 10 residues. The CDR3 DNA reads as TGCAGTGCTGGGAACACTGAAGCTTTCTTT. This codes for CSAGNTEAFF.

The chain employs TRBV7-2 and TRBJ1-1, with D tentatively TRBD1 (5 bases). The germline V and J ends were trimmed by 2 bases and 1 base, with 11 bases remaining between them. Germline CDR1 is SGHTA and CDR2 is FQGNSA. The CDR3 sequence is 15 residues long. The CDR3 sequence: CASSLSTRGNTEAFF. The CDR3 DNA follows: TGTGCCAGCAGCTTAAGTACTAGGGGGAACACTGAAGCTTTCTTT.

The chain is built from TRBV24-1 and TRBJ1-4; no clear D gene. With 3 bases removed from V and 10 bases from J, the gap between germline ends came to 5 bases. Germline V gene lookup returns CDR1 KGHDR and CDR2 SFDVKD. The CDR3 length is 11 residues. In nucleotides, the CDR3 is TGTGCCACCAGTGATGCGGGAAAACTGTTTTTT. Amino acid sequence: CATSDAGKLFF.

The chain combines TRBV7-3 with TRBJ2-6; D unclear. V was shortened by 0 bases and J by 4 bases, with 16 bases between the two germline ends. Germline CDR1 and CDR2: SGHTA and FQGTGA. The CDR3 is 18 amino acids. CDR3 DNA: TGTGCCAGCAGCTTAACCCCGGGTTTCCCCGAAGGGGCCAACGTCCTGACTTTC. Its protein is CASSLTPGFPEGANVLTF.

The chain links TRBV27 to TRBJ2-1; 13 nucleotides line up with TRBD2. CDR3 size: 14 residues. Looked up from germline, CDR1 is MNHEY and CDR2 is SMNVEV (reference sequence). Trimming took 7 bases from V and 9 from J; bases not matched to a gene: 6. CDR3 sequence reads: CASIRLAGGSEQFF. The CDR3 DNA sequence: TGTGCCAGCATCAGACTAGCGGGGGGCAGTGAGCAGTTCTTC.

CDR3 residues: CATSDLGRGPYNEQFF. The CDR3 bases are TGTGCCACCAGTGATTTGGGTCGGGGCCCCTACAATGAGCAGTTCTTC. V is TRBV24-1 and J is TRBJ2-1; D may match TRBD1 or TRBD2 (5 bases each). Trimming removed 0 bases from V and 2 bases from J, with 10 bases in between. Germline V lookup: CDR1 KGHDR, CDR2 SFDVKD. The CDR3 contains 16 residues.